The following is a T cell receptor (beta chain) sequence with its context. This clone was observed a single time. Its antigen remains unidentified. No base quality values were provided; no much bigger clone lies one nucleotide off. From its cysteine to its phenylalanine, the CDR3 spans 14 amino acids. The DNA shown is the 42-base CDR3, in frame from base 1. Reading the germline V gene gives CDR1 MGHRA and CDR2 YSYEKL. In total, roughly 670 healthy bone marrow donors made up the cohort. At the time of sampling, all cohort members were nominally healthy, though unrecorded immune exposures were likely present. The donor tested CMV seropositive and was one of the 289 seropositive cohort members. Every donor gave a peripheral blood sample, and the peripheral blood mononuclear cells from that sample were used for TCR beta sequencing. Genomic DNA extraction from the blood cell samples was performed with the Qiagen DNeasy Blood Extraction Kit.

The data originate from a study of cytomegalovirus exposure and HLA in healthy donors (dated by TCRdb to 2016 to 2017). A note on the overall study: In an earlier analysis of approximately 640 of the donors, 250 to 350 Gb of sequence data and approximately 100 million unique TCR beta sequences from about 190 million T cells were reported. The number of donors typed differed by locus, with roughly 629-640 for A, B, C, DRB1 and DQB1, around 500 for DQA1, over 600 for DPA1, and 472 for DPB1. The study was designed to test whether signatures of past pathogen exposure could be identified by cataloging public T cell receptors. Every discovery cohort repertoire had been produced on one sequencing platform. HLA typing included class I and class II loci at four-digit resolution. Across 300 to 400 genotyped donors of the cohort, an average of approximately 240,000 unique TCR beta nucleotide sequences per donor were sequenced, and 15% to 20% of those sequences were non-productive. The genetic ancestry cluster associated with self-reported Caucasian donors included about four fifths of the roughly 360 genotyped donors. Roughly 300 gigabases of sequencing data and approximately 85 million unique TCR sequences were included in an early release covering about 600 HLA-typed donors. To study patterns of TCR occurrence, a later analysis re-analyzed previously published TCR beta repertoires from several hundred donors and added high-resolution HLA genotyping. To decide whether each TCR beta V gene segment behaved as functional or pseudogenic, an earlier analysis of over 500 of the donors relied on high-throughput TCR beta sequencing. Besides the first cohort of approximately 710 subjects, a separate validation cohort made up of some 110 different subjects was used. Genome-wide SNP genotypes for about three fifths of the roughly 670 donors were used in a later genetic analysis, which treated that subset as a discovery cohort. To predict cytomegalovirus infection status, the study brought together high-throughput TCR immunosequencing, statistical association of individual TCRs with disease status, and machine learning. The study profiled the T cell repertoires of some 610 subjects by immunosequencing and related them to cytomegalovirus serostatus. Rather than drawing on any new phenotypic data, the later analysis identified candidate immune exposures from TCR beta sequences and the way those sequences occurred across donors. Donor age, sex, ethnicity and CMV serostatus were compiled together with the repertoire data. About five DR-DQ haplotypes were handled as single units for association and clustering because linkage in the cohort was strong.

What the study reported, not specific to this receptor: Some IMGT-functional V segments, including TRBV6-2 and TRBV6-3, could not be distinguished by the 87-base-pair reads and were therefore excluded. In a later genetic analysis, fewer N-insertions in productive TCRs were reported among donors in an Asian-associated ancestry cluster than the roughly 710-donor mean. In a later analysis, the rate of TCR association differed among HLA loci, with DRB1 alleles having the most associated TCRs and HLA-C alleles having the fewest. At a false discovery rate of 0.05, a later analysis linked around 15,000 TCR beta sequences to specific HLA alleles. Linkage disequilibrium might explain the correlated functional status among segregating V segments, but an unknown experimental factor could not be excluded. The classifier was reported to diagnose cytomegalovirus status with high specificity and sensitivity in both the original cohort and the validation cohort. In a later analysis, HLA-associated TCR beta chains were found to be more clonally expanded and to have lower generation probabilities than equally common non-associated chains. The study listed 150 to 200 TCR beta chains as associated with cytomegalovirus. While some public TCRs were present in many individuals, most TCR sequences turned up only very rarely across donors. In a later analysis, several top co-occurrence clusters were reported to appear linked to parvovirus B19, influenza, CMV and Epstein-Barr virus. An earlier analysis of approximately 570 of the donors showed that most TCR beta V segments appeared in productive rearrangements either about 87% or about 30% of the time, which broadly matched IMGT annotations. A further reported finding was that TCR beta sequences accurately predicted the HLA-A and HLA-B alleles for most subjects in the first cohort. For the cohort, immune exposure information was limited to CMV serostatus. In a later analysis, most CMV-associated TCR beta chains were found to appear HLA-restricted, with HLA associations seemingly driven largely by CMV exposure. The sequencing pipeline was judged likely to have produced a cluster of highly shared sequence variants as a technical artifact. Roughly uniform sequencing depth across donors was assumed in presence/absence analyses, although this assumption may not hold. A few of the identified cytomegalovirus-associated TCR beta chains were confirmed in vitro to be specific for cytomegalovirus antigens. When HLA alleles, especially DR and DQ, strongly co-occurred, attributing TCR associations to individual alleles was difficult. The authors suggested that the approach could potentially be generalized to other disease states and immunological phenotypes. Because HLA typing was unavailable for some donors at each locus, only the typed subset was used in association tests. The earlier analysis of 450 to 700 of the donors excluded 15 to 20 rarely observed V segments, including chromosome 9 orphons, because counts were too low. A later genetic analysis associated a missense DCLRE1C variant with V-gene and J-gene trimming of TCR beta chains, and an independent cohort replicated the association. Only TCR beta chains were sequenced in this cohort, and the absence of alpha or paired-chain data limited detectable features.

The library came from the immunoSEQ multiplex PCR assay. For the multiplex PCR, a mixture combining 60 forward primers for TCR Vbeta segments and 13 reverse primers for TCR Jbeta segments was used. The CDR3 region of rearranged TCR beta genes was amplified from genomic DNA by a multiplex PCR assay. Amplified TCR beta libraries were sequenced as 87-base-pair reads on the Illumina HiSeq System. Concerning the study's data processing: In a later analysis, tens of millions of unique TCR beta chains were counted across the roughly 610 repertoires, and around 10 million of these chains were shared by at least two donors. Raw reads were error-corrected and collapsed into unique sequences by a nearest-neighbor algorithm in which closely related sequences were merged to remove PCR and sequencing errors. V, D and J gene segments were assigned by aligning CDR3 sequences to IMGT reference sequences. For a sequence to be retained, a match of at least six nucleotides to both a V gene segment and a J gene segment was required. A rearrangement was called productive if the CDR3 had no stop codons and remained in frame with V and J, and every other rearrangement was called non-productive. Following IMGT convention, CDR3 was defined as the stretch from the second conserved V-encoded cysteine to the conserved J-encoded phenylalanine. The earlier analysis of about 500 of the donors excluded sequences that lacked an unambiguous match to a single V gene segment. In an earlier analysis of some 590 of the donors, a V segment was called functional when productive rearrangements were above 56.7%, and segregating when the standard deviation between donors exceeded 5%. A statistical classification framework was built to diagnose cytomegalovirus status from the catalog of TCR beta chain sequences. V and J gene assignment, in a later analysis, came from comparing TCR nucleotide sequences with IMGT/GENE-DB human TR gene sequences. A later analysis assigned CDR3 sequences and most-parsimonious VDJ recombination scenarios with the TCRdist pipeline. In a later analysis, each TCR beta chain was defined by its CDR3 amino acid sequence together with its V-gene family, and reads without a unique V-gene family were excluded. As a way to deal with suspected cross-contamination and a sequencing artifact, a later analysis dropped 450 to 700 nucleotide sequences that were highly shared and had low generation probability. A later analysis calculated a clonal expansion index for each public chain from normalized within-repertoire ranks of inferred template counts. A later analysis computed generation probabilities with a VDJ recombination model fitted to out-of-frame rearrangements, and checked the results against IGoR. In a later analysis, TCR-TCR, TCR-HLA and TCR-CMV co-occurrence was scored with hypergeometric tests, and a repertoire-size bias correction was applied to TCR pairs. In a later analysis, false discovery rates were estimated by permuting HLA or CMV assignments 20 times. A later analysis grouped co-occurring TCRs with DBSCAN, adding TCRdist sequence similarity when clustering within HLA-allele-positive subsets. Repertoires with fewer than 30,000 or more than 120,000 public chains were left out of co-occurrence clustering, as were about five repertoires with anomalous nucleotide sharing. TCRdb limited this immuneACCESS table to in-frame rearrangements with V and J called. A share of clones is missing; checked studies link under half to unresolved V genes, and the rest is unexplained. V, J and clone size are those of that table, while D and trimming were read from the DNA. This sample lists a few hundred thousand clones; approximately 81% were detected once. Jointly, the top ten make up 8% of the sample.

The sample was PBMCs. The chain uses TRBV4-1 and TRBJ2-5; the D gene identity is not certain. The better agreement between TRBJ2-7 and the DNA end casts doubt on the J call. This TCR was recovered from an older woman in good health and CMV-seropositive. The CDR3 here reads CASSQTFYPYEQYF. DNA sequence: TGCGCCAGCAGCCAAACTTTCTACCCTTACGAGCAGTACTTC.